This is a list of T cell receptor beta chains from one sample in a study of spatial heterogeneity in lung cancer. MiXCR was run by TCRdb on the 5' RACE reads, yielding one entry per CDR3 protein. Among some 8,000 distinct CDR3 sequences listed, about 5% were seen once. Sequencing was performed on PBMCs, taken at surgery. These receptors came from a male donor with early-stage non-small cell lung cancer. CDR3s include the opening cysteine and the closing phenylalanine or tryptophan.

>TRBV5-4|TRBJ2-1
CASSQRDRVIRHEQFF
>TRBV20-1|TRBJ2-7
CSAHSSGITYEQYF
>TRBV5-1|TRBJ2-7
CASSLEAVVYEQYF
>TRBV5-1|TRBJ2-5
CASSLASGGETQYF
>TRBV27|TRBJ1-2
CASRRPGQGFDYGYTF
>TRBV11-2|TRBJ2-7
CASSLDGGGEQYF
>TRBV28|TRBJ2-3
CASSFLSGTDTQYF
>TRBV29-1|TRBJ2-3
CSVARRGSTDTQYF
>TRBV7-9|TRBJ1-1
CASSRTGRRDTEAFF
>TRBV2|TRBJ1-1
CASSAGRQNTEAFF
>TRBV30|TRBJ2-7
CAWTTLDSYEQYF
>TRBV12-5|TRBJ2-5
CASGLGRGQANQETQYF
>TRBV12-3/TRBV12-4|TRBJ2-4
CASSLGTEIAKNIQYF
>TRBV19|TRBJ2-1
CASSMGGGSYNEQFF
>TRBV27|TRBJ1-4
CASSFRGRPFNEKLFF
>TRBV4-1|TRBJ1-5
CASSQERGANVQPQHF
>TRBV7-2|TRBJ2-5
CASNNPGTETQYF
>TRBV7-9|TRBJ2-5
CASSLVERGTQYF
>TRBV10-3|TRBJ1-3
CAITQFSGNTIYF
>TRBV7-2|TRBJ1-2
CASSLQGANGYTF
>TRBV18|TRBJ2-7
CASSPPGVGYEQYF
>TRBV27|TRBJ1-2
CASSSRDRGYGYTF
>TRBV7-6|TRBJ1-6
CASSPGQGYSPLHF
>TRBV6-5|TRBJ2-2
CASVKGNTGELFF
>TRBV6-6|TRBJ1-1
CASSYPGTENTEAFF
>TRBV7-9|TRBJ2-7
CASVQGYEQYF
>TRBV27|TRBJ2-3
CASSLGLAVTDTQYF
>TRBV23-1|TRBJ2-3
CASSPLVATDTQYF
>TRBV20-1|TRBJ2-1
CSAFSGTYFSSSYNEQFF
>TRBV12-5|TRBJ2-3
CASGFGTATPDTQYF
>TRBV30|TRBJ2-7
CAWGLGGFTSYEQYF
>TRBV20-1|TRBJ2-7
CSASHDTTYEQYF
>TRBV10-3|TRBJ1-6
CAISKARTPTGSPLHF
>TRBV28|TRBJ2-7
CASSATGDPYEQYF
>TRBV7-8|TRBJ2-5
CASSLVNLRPNQETQYF
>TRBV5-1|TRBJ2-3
CASSLSSITDTKYF
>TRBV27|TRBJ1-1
CASSSPPGSSNTEAFF
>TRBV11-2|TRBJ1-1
CASSLVLSGSNTEAFF
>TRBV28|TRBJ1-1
CATLTGMNTEAFF
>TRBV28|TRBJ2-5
CAGGGVETQYF
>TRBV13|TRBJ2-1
CASSLAVINEQFF
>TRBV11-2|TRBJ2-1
CASSLESLDPYNEQFF
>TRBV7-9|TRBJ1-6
CASSSSESPLHF
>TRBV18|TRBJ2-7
CASSPRREDEQYF
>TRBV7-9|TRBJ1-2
CASSLASDRKGNYGYTF
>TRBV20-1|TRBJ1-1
CSASGSLNTEAFF
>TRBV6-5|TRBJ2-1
CASSPQMTEILYNEQFF
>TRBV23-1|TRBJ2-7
CASSHSRDTGSGYEQYF
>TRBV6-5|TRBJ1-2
CASRGGYGYTF
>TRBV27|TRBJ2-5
CASSSTRGRQETQYF
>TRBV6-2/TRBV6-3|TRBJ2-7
CASRTYYEQYF
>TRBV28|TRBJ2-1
CASSPLVSYNEQFF
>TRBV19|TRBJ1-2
CASSEGTSGGYTF
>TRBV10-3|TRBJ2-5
CAIKGRANETQYF
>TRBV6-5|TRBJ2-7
CASSSGTLYEQYF
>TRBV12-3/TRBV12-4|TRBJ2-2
CASTLSQSTGELFF
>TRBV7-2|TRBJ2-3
CASSLGVAGGADTQYF
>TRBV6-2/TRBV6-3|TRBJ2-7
CASSSGASYEQYF
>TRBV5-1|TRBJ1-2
CASSLIPRAGLNYGYTF
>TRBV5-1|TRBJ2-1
CASSRGGSLSSYNEQFF